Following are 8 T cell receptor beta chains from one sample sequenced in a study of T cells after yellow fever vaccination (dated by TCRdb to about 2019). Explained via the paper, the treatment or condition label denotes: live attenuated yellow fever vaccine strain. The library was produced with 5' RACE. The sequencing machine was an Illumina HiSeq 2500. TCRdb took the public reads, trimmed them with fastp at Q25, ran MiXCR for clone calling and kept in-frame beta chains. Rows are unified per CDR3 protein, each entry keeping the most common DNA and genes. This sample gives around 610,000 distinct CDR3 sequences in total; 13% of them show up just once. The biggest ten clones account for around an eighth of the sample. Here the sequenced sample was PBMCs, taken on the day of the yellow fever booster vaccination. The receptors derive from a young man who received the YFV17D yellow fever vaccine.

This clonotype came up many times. The CDR3: CASSLELAYNEQFF. In DNA, the CDR3 is TGCGCCAGCAGCTTGGAACTAGCCTACAATGAGCAGTTCTTC. The V gene is TRBV5-1, the J gene TRBJ2-1; D might be TRBD2 (5 bases). V was cut by 0 bases and J by 2 bases, with 6 bases left in between. Germline V gives CDR1 SGHRS, CDR2 YFSETQ. This CDR3 has 14 amino acids.

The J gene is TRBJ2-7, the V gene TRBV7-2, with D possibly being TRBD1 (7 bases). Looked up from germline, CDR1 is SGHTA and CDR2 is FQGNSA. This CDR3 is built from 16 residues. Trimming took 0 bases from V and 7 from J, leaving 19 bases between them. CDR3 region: CASSLAAGTAVGEQYF. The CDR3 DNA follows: TGTGCCAGCAGCTTAGCGGCGGGGACAGCGGTTGGTGAGCAGTACTTC.

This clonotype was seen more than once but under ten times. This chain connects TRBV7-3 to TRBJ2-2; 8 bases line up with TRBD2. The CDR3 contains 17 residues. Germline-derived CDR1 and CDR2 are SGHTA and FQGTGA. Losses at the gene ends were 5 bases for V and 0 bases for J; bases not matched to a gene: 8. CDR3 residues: CASSPTTSGSNTGELFF. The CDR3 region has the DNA TGTGCCAGCAGCCCTACTACTAGCGGTTCGAACACCGGGGAGCTGTTTTTT.

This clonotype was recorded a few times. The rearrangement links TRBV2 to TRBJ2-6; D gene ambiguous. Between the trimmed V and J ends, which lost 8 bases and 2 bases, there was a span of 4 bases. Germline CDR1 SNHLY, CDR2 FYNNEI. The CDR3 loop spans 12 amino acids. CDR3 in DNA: TGTGCCAGCGGGGCTGGGGCCAACGTCCTGACTTTC. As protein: CASGAGANVLTF.

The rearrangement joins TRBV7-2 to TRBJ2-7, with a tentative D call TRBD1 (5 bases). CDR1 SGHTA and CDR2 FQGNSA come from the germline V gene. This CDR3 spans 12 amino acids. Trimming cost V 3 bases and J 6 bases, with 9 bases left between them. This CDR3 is CASSFTGAEQYF. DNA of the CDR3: TGTGCCAGCAGCTTTACAGGCGCCGAGCAGTACTTC.

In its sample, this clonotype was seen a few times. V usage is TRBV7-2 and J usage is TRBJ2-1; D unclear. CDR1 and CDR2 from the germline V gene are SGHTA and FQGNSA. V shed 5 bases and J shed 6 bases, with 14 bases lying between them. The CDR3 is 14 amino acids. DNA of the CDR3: TGTGCCAGCAGCCTGGGGTTATATCGCAATGAGCAGTTCTTC. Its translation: CASSLGLYRNEQFF. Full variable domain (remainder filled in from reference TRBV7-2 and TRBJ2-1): GAGVSQSPSNKVTEKGKDVELRCDPISGHTALYWYRQSLGQGLEFLIYFQGNSAPDKSGLPSDRFSAERTGGSVSTLTIQRTQQEDSAVYLCASSLGLYRNEQFFGPGTRLTVL.

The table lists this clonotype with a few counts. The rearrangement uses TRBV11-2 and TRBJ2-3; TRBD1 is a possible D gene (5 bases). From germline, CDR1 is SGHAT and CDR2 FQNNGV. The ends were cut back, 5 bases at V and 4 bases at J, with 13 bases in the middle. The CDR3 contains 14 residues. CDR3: CASSLRGWSDTQYF. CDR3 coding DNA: TGTGCCAGCAGCCTTAGGGGTTGGTCAGATACGCAGTATTTT.

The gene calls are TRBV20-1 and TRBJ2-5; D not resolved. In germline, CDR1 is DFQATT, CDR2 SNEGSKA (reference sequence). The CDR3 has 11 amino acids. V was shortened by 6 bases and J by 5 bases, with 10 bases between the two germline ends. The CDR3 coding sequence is TGCAGTGCGGTGGGTTTTGAGACCCAGTACTTC. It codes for CSAVGFETQYF.